This is a list of T cell receptor beta chains from one sample in a study of shared clonotypes between healthy human individuals. Only in-frame clones appear in the TCRdb table, and some are missing; sequencing was by immunoSEQ multiplex PCR. The table has 800,000 to 1,200,000 clones, more than 75% seen once. The specimen was memory CD4+ T cells from PBMCs. All receptors derive from a man younger than 35 in good health. Some clones in this sample may be carry-over from other donors' samples. CDR3s include the opening cysteine and the closing phenylalanine or tryptophan. The order of the fields is clone size, D gene, J gene, V gene, CDR3 protein, CDR3 DNA. A D gene is named only where the DNA matches it firmly. Clone size is stated in some rows and not others, as once, few, many or a class when expanded.

>.|.|TRBJ1-3|TRBV7-2
CASSLTGYPAGNTIYF
TGTGCCAGCAGCTTGACCGGATACCCCGCTGGAAACACCATATATTTT
>.|TRBD2|TRBJ2-2|TRBV7-3
CASSPAGGPSGELFF
TGTGCCAGCAGCCCAGCGGGAGGGCCCTCCGGGGAGCTGTTTTTT
>.|TRBD2|TRBJ2-1|TRBV18
CASSPLAGDNEQFF
TGTGCCAGCTCACCACTGGCGGGGGACAATGAGCAGTTCTTC
>once|TRBD1|TRBJ1-1|TRBV7-2
CASSSGPDRGPNTEAFF
TGTGCCAGCAGCTCAGGTCCGGACAGGGGACCAAACACTGAAGCTTTCTTT
>.|.|TRBJ2-5|TRBV4-1
CASSPQFEGLATQYF
TGCGCCAGCAGCCCTCAGTTTGAGGGTTTGGCGACCCAGTACTTC
>.|.|TRBJ1-1|TRBV30
CAYRQTGTEAFF
TGTGCCTATAGACAGACAGGCACTGAAGCTTTCTTT
>.|.|TRBJ1-4|TRBV15
CATSSGWVSGEKLFF
TGTGCCACCAGCAGCGGTTGGGTATCGGGTGAAAAACTGTTTTTT
>.|.|TRBJ1-5|TRBV7-9
CASSFSPLKHQPQHF
TGTGCCAGCAGCTTCTCCCCGTTGAAGCATCAGCCCCAGCATTTT
>.|.|TRBJ2-7|TRBV7-7
CASNSTGTVIYEQYF
TGTGCCAGCAATTCAACCGGGACCGTAATCTACGAGCAGTACTTC
>.|TRBD2|TRBJ2-1|TRBV14
CASSQGLADYNEQFF
TGTGCCAGCAGCCAAGGGCTAGCGGATTACAATGAGCAGTTCTTC
>few|TRBD1|TRBJ1-1|TRBV2
CASSFRGQRSTEAFF
TGTGCCAGCAGTTTCAGGGGGCAACGATCTACTGAAGCTTTCTTT
>.|.|TRBJ1-6|TRBV6-5
CASKQGYNSPLHF
TGTGCCAGCAAACAGGGCTATAATTCACCCCTCCACTTT
>.|TRBD1|TRBJ1-2|TRBV6-1
CASSELVMTGKPYGYTF
TGTGCCAGCAGTGAACTGGTGATGACAGGGAAACCCTATGGCTACACCTTC
>.|.|TRBJ1-4|TRBV30
CAWSWGRGFEKLFF
TGTGCCTGGAGTTGGGGGAGGGGTTTTGAAAAACTGTTTTTT
>.|TRBD1|TRBJ1-2|TRBV19
CASSIRDSLYGYTF
TGTGCCAGTAGTATCCGGGACAGCCTCTATGGCTACACCTTC
>.|.|TRBJ2-7|TRBV6-1
CASSDQGAYEQYF
TGTGCCAGCAGTGATCAGGGTGCCTACGAGCAGTACTTC
>few|.|TRBJ1-1|TRBV19
CASSIWGRLNTEAFF
TGTGCCAGTAGTATTTGGGGCCGGCTGAACACTGAAGCTTTCTTT
>few|TRBD1|TRBJ1-5|TRBV2
CASARDRDNQPQHF
TGTGCCAGCGCCCGGGACAGGGACAATCAGCCCCAGCATTTT
>.|.|TRBJ2-4|TRBV5-1
CASSEDPSNIQYF
TGCGCCAGCAGCGAGGACCCTAGTAACATTCAGTACTTC
>many|.|TRBJ2-7|TRBV9
CASSVGSGPSHEQYF
TGTGCCAGCAGCGTAGGAAGCGGGCCCTCCCACGAGCAGTACTTC
>.|.|TRBJ2-1|TRBV4-1
CASSLFPGNQYNEQFF
TGCGCCAGCAGCCTCTTTCCGGGAAACCAATACAATGAGCAGTTCTTC
>.|TRBD2|TRBJ2-1|TRBV6-1
CASSGRLAGGVNEQFF
TGTGCCAGCAGTGGCCGACTAGCGGGAGGTGTAAATGAGCAGTTCTTC
>few|.|TRBJ1-4|TRBV19
CASSEDVVTNEKLFF
TGTGCCAGTAGCGAGGACGTTGTAACTAATGAAAAACTGTTTTTT
>.|TRBD2|TRBJ2-3|TRBV5-4
CASSLGPSGSGTDTQYF
TGTGCCAGCAGCTTGGGTCCTAGCGGGAGTGGCACAGATACGCAGTATTTT
>.|.|TRBJ2-1|TRBV25-1
CASTPTDLSSYNEQFF
TGTGCCAGCACCCCCACGGACCTTAGCTCCTACAATGAGCAGTTCTTC
>.|.|TRBJ2-1|TRBV29-1
CSVGGRFTTREQFF
TGCAGCGTTGGCGGCAGGTTTACTACACGTGAGCAGTTCTTC
>.|TRBD2|TRBJ2-1|TRBV5-4
CASSRGTSGDDNEQFF
TGTGCCAGCAGCCGTGGGACTAGCGGGGATGACAATGAGCAGTTCTTC
>.|TRBD2|TRBJ2-3|TRBV7-9
CASSPGLAGITDTQYF
TGTGCCAGCAGCCCCGGACTAGCGGGGATCACAGATACGCAGTATTTT
>.|.|TRBJ2-1|TRBV18
CASSPDAYNEQFF
TGTGCCAGCTCACCTGACGCATACAATGAGCAGTTCTTC
>.|.|TRBJ1-1|TRBV29-1
CSARLMRTEAFF
TGCAGCGCACGCTTAATGAGGACTGAAGCTTTCTTT
>.|TRBD1|TRBJ2-7|TRBV18
CASSPSPGQGFHEQYF
TGTGCCAGCTCACCATCACCGGGACAGGGATTCCACGAGCAGTACTTC
>.|.|TRBJ2-1|TRBV5-1
CASESNGQGGNEQFF
TGCGCCAGCGAGAGCAATGGGCAGGGAGGTAATGAGCAGTTCTTC
>few|.|TRBJ1-1|TRBV9
CASSNTGKEAFF
TGTGCCAGCAGCAATACAGGGAAGGAGGCTTTCTTT